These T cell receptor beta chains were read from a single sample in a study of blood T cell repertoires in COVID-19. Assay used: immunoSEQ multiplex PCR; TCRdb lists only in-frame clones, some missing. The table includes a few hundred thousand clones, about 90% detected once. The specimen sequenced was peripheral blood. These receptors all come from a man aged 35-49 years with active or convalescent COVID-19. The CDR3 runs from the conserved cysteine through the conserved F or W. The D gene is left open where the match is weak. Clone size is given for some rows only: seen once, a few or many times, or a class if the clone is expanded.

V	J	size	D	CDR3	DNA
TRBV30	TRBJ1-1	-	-	CAWILIQAEAFF	TGTGCCTGGATTTTAATTCAGGCTGAAGCTTTCTTT
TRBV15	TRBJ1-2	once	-	CATSRDLTEENYGYTF	TGTGCCACCAGCAGAGATTTAACAGAAGAAAACTATGGCTACACCTTC
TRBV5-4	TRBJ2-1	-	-	CASSLGLAQYNEQFF	TGTGCCAGCAGCTTGGGTCTAGCGCAATACAATGAGCAGTTCTTC
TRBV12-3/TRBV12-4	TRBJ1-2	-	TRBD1	CASSSDRDYGYTF	TGTGCCAGCAGTTCGGACAGGGACTATGGCTACACCTTC
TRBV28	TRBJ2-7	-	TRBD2	CASSSRLAGGPVEQYF	TGTGCCAGCAGTTCTAGGCTAGCGGGGGGGCCTGTCGAGCAGTACTTC
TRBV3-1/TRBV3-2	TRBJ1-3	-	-	CASSQDWQRTGNTIYF	TGTGCCAGCAGCCAAGATTGGCAGCGGACCGGAAACACCATATATTTT
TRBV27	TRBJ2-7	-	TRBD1	CASSPLGQGHEQYF	TGTGCCAGCAGTCCCTTGGGACAGGGACACGAGCAGTACTTC
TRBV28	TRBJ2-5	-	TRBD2	CASSSLSGTKTQYF	TGTGCCAGCAGTTCCCTTAGCGGGACGAAGACCCAGTACTTC
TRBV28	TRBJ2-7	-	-	CASSSPSTHEQYF	TGTGCCAGCAGCAGTCCAAGTACCCACGAGCAGTACTTC
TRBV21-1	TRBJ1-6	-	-	CASSKVRPLDSSGDLSSYNSPLHF	TGTGCCAGCAGCAAAGTGCGCCCACTCGACTCCTCCGGAGATTTGAGCTCCTATAATTCACCCCTCCACTTT
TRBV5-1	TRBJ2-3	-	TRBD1	CASSLWRQGFGTDTQYF	TGCGCCAGCAGCTTGTGGCGACAGGGGTTCGGCACAGATACGCAGTATTTT
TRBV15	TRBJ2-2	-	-	CATSRDRVVTGELFF	TGTGCCACCAGCAGAGATAGAGTGGTCACCGGGGAGCTGTTTTTT
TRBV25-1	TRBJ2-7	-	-	CASSEYTGWDYEQYF	TGTGCCAGCAGTGAATATACGGGGTGGGACTACGAGCAGTACTTC
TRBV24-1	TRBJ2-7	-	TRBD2	CATSDPRRSEGLAGDGVLHEQYF	TGTGCCACCAGTGATCCAAGGAGGTCGGAGGGACTAGCGGGAGACGGGGTCCTTCACGAGCAGTACTTC
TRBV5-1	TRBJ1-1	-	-	CASTPGGSSEAFF	TGCGCCAGCACCCCGGGGGGGTCCAGTGAAGCTTTCTTT
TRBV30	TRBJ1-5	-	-	CAWSSPQGFYSNQPQHF	TGTGCCTGGAGTTCCCCCCAGGGATTCTATAGCAATCAGCCCCAGCATTTT